This is a list of T cell receptor beta chains from one sample in a study of blood T cell repertoires in COVID-19. Here immunoSEQ multiplex PCR was the method, and the copy in TCRdb shows in-frame clones only, minus some. The sample records some 350,000 clones, around 90% being singletons. The sample was peripheral blood. The receptors derive from a human donor in a cohort sampled during active COVID-19. The CDR3 runs from the conserved cysteine through the conserved F or W. D genes are given only for firm matches. Expanded clones are given a class, and other clones once, few, many or no size at all.

j_gene | d_gene | v_gene | abundance | CDR3aa | CDR3nt
TRBJ2-7 | TRBD2 | TRBV7-8 | . | CASSGSGFGGGETYF | TGTGCCAGCAGCGGAAGTGGTTTCGGGGGAGGGGAAACGTACTTC
TRBJ2-1 | TRBD2 | TRBV12-5 | . | CASGSGRLNYNEQFF | TGTGCTAGTGGTAGCGGGAGGCTCAACTACAATGAGCAGTTCTTC
TRBJ1-2 | . | TRBV24-1 | . | CVKDTYGYTF | TGTGTTAAGGACACCTATGGCTACACCTTC
TRBJ1-1 | TRBD1 | TRBV28 | few | CASSKGGQGRSKAFF | TGTGCCAGCAGCAAGGGGGGACAGGGACGTTCCAAAGCTTTCTTT
TRBJ2-5 | . | TRBV30 | . | CAWSAKGGSRETQYF | TGTGCCTGGAGTGCTAAAGGGGGATCGAGGGAGACCCAGTACTTC
TRBJ1-4 | TRBD1 | TRBV2 | . | CASSDHGALQGAHDEKLFF | TGTGCCAGCAGTGACCACGGGGCCCTACAGGGGGCGCACGATGAAAAACTGTTTTTT
TRBJ1-1 | . | TRBV4-1 | . | CASSQAPGPNTEAFF | TGCGCCAGCAGCCAAGCTCCAGGGCCCAACACTGAAGCTTTCTTT
TRBJ2-7 | . | TRBV7-9 | . | CASSLAQGPTYEQYF | TGTGCCAGCAGCTTAGCGCAGGGTCCCACCTACGAGCAGTACTTC
TRBJ1-5 | . | TRBV19 | . | CASSIGGKQPQHF | TGTGCCAGTAGTATAGGAGGTAAGCAGCCCCAGCATTTT
TRBJ1-2 | TRBD1 | TRBV30 | once | CAWSGQTGLGYTF | TGTGCCTGGTCCGGTCAGACAGGGCTAGGCTACACCTTC
TRBJ2-1 | TRBD1 | TRBV6-5 | few | CASSYSGRGPYNEQFF | TGTGCCAGCAGTTACTCCGGCAGGGGGCCCTACAATGAGCAGTTCTTC
TRBJ2-7 | . | TRBV19 | . | CASSPRQVDYEQYF | TGTGCCAGTAGCCCCAGACAGGTGGACTACGAGCAGTACTTC
TRBJ1-1 | . | TRBV12-3/TRBV12-4 | few | CASRRMFNTEAFF | TGTGCCAGCAGGCGGATGTTTAACACTGAAGCTTTCTTT
TRBJ1-1 | . | TRBV7-8 | . | CASSLVPRNTEAFF | TGTGCCAGCAGCTTAGTCCCCCGGAACACTGAAGCTTTCTTT